This T cell receptor (beta chain) was retrieved from a study of T cell responses to AZD1222 COVID-19 vaccine. Study-wide results and caveats: Only after the peak T cell response were repertoires sampled.

The repertoire was sequenced with immunoSEQ multiplex PCR; TCRdb's copy has only in-frame clones and lacks some. Among fewer than 200,000 clones listed, almost 95% were seen once. The table lists this clone with a few counts. Its antigen is not identified. V gave up 7 bases and J gave up 1 base, with 8 bases separating them. The V gene's germline CDR1 is SEHNR and CDR2 FQNEAQ (reference sequence). The CDR3 is 13 amino acids. The sample in question was peripheral blood, obtained on day 0 of AZD1222 vaccination. The origin of this receptor is an adult in good health. This rearrangement joins TRBV7-9 to TRBJ1-5; D remains unclear. The CDR3 DNA sequence: TGTGCCAGCACCTCGGACAGCAATCAGCCCCAGCATTTT. It codes for CASTSDSNQPQHF.